This TCR beta chain was identified in a study of blood T cell repertoires in COVID-19. As for the study in general: T cells, B-cell-depleted T cells, or PBMCs provided the cDNA or gDNA that served as material.

Cohort allocation depended upon clinical history that participants reported. The data were produced by immunoSEQ multiplex PCR, yet TCRdb's version contains in-frame clones alone and is incomplete. The sample shows fewer than 250,000 clones, about 86% of them seen only once. In germline, CDR1 is LGHDT, CDR2 YNNKEL (reference sequence). V lost 2 bases to trimming and J lost 7 bases; unmatched junction nucleotides: 6. This CDR3 is built from 16 residues. Sequencing input: PBMCs or T cells enriched from blood (not recorded which). The rearrangement joins TRBV3-1 (or the pseudogene TRBV3-2) to TRBJ2-1, with 12 bases that match TRBD2. This TCR was sampled from a woman aged 40 to 55 with acute COVID-19. The CDR3 reads CASSQLLAGGRNEQFF. The CDR3, as DNA: TGTGCCAGCAGCCAACTACTAGCGGGAGGAAGGAATGAGCAGTTCTTC.